These T cell receptor beta chains were read from a single sample in a study of T cells in Graves' hyperthyroidism and ophthalmopathy. TCRdb fed the multiplex PCR reads into MiXCR, producing one record per CDR3 protein. The data show 500,000 to 800,000 distinct CDR3 sequences, roughly 15% seen once. Sequencing input: blood. These receptors were obtained from a woman between 45 and 60 years old with Graves' ophthalmopathy. Both conserved end residues are part of each CDR3. A D gene is named only where the DNA matches it firmly.

-	TRBV6-1	TRBJ2-5	CASSLAGASQETQYF
-	TRBV6-2/TRBV6-3	TRBJ2-7	CASSYPIAGQTYEQYF
-	TRBV6-1	TRBJ2-7	CASSEGRTNEQYF
TRBD2	TRBV29-1	TRBJ2-7	CSASSGTDSYEQYF
-	TRBV6-5	TRBJ1-4	CASSYSVGDHEKLFF
-	TRBV5-5	TRBJ2-2	CASSLVDTGELFF
-	TRBV11-3	TRBJ2-7	CASSLRQGPTYEQYF
-	TRBV6-1	TRBJ2-7	CASSYDRYSSYEQYF
-	TRBV20-1	TRBJ2-7	CSARDSYRMRYF
-	TRBV18	TRBJ1-4	CASSPQRINEKLFF
TRBD2	TRBV19	TRBJ2-1	CASSRTSGRPYNEQFF
TRBD1	TRBV11-3	TRBJ1-1	CASSQTRQGFTEAFF
-	TRBV6-2/TRBV6-3	TRBJ1-3	CASSRGPGNTIYF
-	TRBV20-1	TRBJ2-2	CSARDRSNTGELFF
TRBD2	TRBV19	TRBJ2-3	CASSIRLAGSTDTQYF
-	TRBV15	TRBJ2-1	CATSRDRSLYIHEQFF
-	TRBV12-3/TRBV12-4	TRBJ2-7	CASSFSSVNAYEQYF
TRBD1	TRBV12-3/TRBV12-4	TRBJ1-5	CASSRQGQPQHF
-	TRBV7-9	TRBJ1-1	CASSLAGPLGRGEAFF
-	TRBV6-6	TRBJ1-2	CASSYTETVSYFNGYTF
TRBD2	TRBV7-2	TRBJ2-2	CASWDGLAGRTGELFF
TRBD1	TRBV4-1	TRBJ1-1	CASNQGQQGTEAFF
-	TRBV20-1	TRBJ1-1	CSARRYANTEAFF
-	TRBV12-3/TRBV12-4	TRBJ2-2	CASSSRTRTSPNTGELFF
TRBD2	TRBV10-3	TRBJ2-1	CAISLAGGPNEQFF
-	TRBV6-1	TRBJ2-7	CASERRQYPYEQYF
TRBD2	TRBV28	TRBJ2-3	CASSSLAGVITDTQYF
TRBD1	TRBV19	TRBJ2-1	CASSPGTGPSSYNEQFF
TRBD1	TRBV7-9	TRBJ1-1	CASSLGQGEGEAFF
-	TRBV6-1	TRBJ1-2	CASSAHSSNYGYTF
-	TRBV7-3	TRBJ2-2	CASSQVGAPNTGELFF
TRBD1	TRBV7-3	TRBJ2-3	CASSIDRGNTQYF
-	TRBV6-1	TRBJ2-7	CASSEGFGPYEQYF
-	TRBV10-3	TRBJ2-3	CAISESRDPTSTDTQYF
-	TRBV12-3/TRBV12-4	TRBJ2-7	CASSPLDASYEQYF
-	TRBV7-2	TRBJ2-1	CASSLDGSHNEQFF
TRBD2	TRBV10-3	TRBJ2-1	CAIGKTGTSGSEQFF
-	TRBV30	TRBJ2-1	CAWSPPGGIEQFF
-	TRBV5-1	TRBJ1-4	CASSTGQILNEKLFF
TRBD2	TRBV28	TRBJ2-7	CASTPGLAHYEQYF
-	TRBV24-1	TRBJ2-7	CATSDRSGPGGGYEQYF
TRBD2	TRBV15	TRBJ2-1	CATGRGSYNEQFF
-	TRBV11-2	TRBJ2-1	CASRGLKIFSRSSYNEQFF
-	TRBV28	TRBJ2-3	CASSLSGALGTDTQYF
TRBD1	TRBV9	TRBJ2-7	CASSVDWTGAYEQYF
-	TRBV6-2/TRBV6-3	TRBJ2-7	CASAQGYNYEQYF
-	TRBV19	TRBJ2-7	CASSIASGVGGEQYF
TRBD1	TRBV6-1	TRBJ1-3	CASSRRQGANSGNTIYF
-	TRBV11-3	TRBJ2-5	CASSLETGETQYF
-	TRBV20-1	TRBJ2-1	CSAEPSDLGYNEQFF
-	TRBV19	TRBJ1-5	CASSIAGGAGQPQHF
TRBD2	TRBV7-2	TRBJ2-1	CASSRAPAGGREQFF
-	TRBV19	TRBJ1-1	CASSIALVVNTEAFF
-	TRBV27	TRBJ2-1	CASSSQGGDNEQFF